This record concerns one T cell receptor beta chain sequence. Its antigen is not identified. The source of the sample is a study of CD8+CD57+ T cells in acquired aplastic anemia. The wider study: On average, sorted CD4+ and CD8+ cells gave approximately 3.1 ug of DNA. Healthy donors averaged approximately 10 million reads for CD4+ cells.

Genomic DNA acted as the template from which TCR beta VDJ combination and CDR3 sequence profiling were carried out. TCRdb re-derived calls from the reads in MiXCR, one entry per CDR3 protein. Among just over 400,000 distinct CDR3 sequences listed, just under 70% were seen once. The study's findings and limits: The study identified roughly 29 CD8+ CDR3 sequences shared by patients and controls. A significant difference in CD8+ Simpson's diversity between patients and controls was not found.

After removal of 1 base from V and 19 bases from J, the junction contained 16 bases not matched to a gene. This CDR3 spans 15 amino acids. CDR1 SGHTA and CDR2 FQGTGA come from the germline V gene. The chain uses TRBV7-3 and TRBJ1-6, with 7 bases matching TRBD1. Material for sequencing was sorted CD4+, CD8+, or CD8+CD57+ T cells (not recorded which) from PBMCs. This receptor was obtained from a human donor in good health, serving as a control. The CDR3 bases are TGTGCCAGCAGCTTAATGAAGGGGGCGCGTACTGAAGTTCACTTT. Translated, it gives CASSLMKGARTEVHF.